This T cell receptor beta chain is drawn from a study of T cell changes during pregnancy in multiple sclerosis. The J segment lost 2 bases and the V segment lost 6 bases, leaving 7 bases of the junction unmatched. The CDR3 has 15 residues. In germline, CDR1 is MDHEN, CDR2 SYDVKM. TCRdb's table, derived via immunoSEQ multiplex PCR, lists solely in-frame clones and lacks some. The sample contains roughly 46,000 clones, approximately 92% of which appear only once. The rearrangement links TRBV28 to TRBJ2-7; 10 bases are shared with TRBD2. The clonotype was recovered from a female donor with multiple sclerosis, enrolled in a pregnancy study. Source: peripheral blood, taken in the third trimester of pregnancy. In DNA form, the CDR3 reads TGTGCCAGCAGCAAAAGGACTAGCGGAACCTACGAGCAGTACTTC. Protein product: CASSKRTSGTYEQYF.